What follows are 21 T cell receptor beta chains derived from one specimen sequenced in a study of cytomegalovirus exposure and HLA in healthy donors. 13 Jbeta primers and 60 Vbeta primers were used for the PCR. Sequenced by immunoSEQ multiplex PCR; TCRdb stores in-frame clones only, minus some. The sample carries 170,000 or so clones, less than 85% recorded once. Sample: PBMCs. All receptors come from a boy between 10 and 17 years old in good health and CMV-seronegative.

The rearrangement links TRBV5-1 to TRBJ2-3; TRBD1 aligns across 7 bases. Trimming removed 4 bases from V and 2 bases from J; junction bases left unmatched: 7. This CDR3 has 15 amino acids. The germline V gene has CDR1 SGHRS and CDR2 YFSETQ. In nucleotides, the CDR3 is TGCGCCAGCAGCCCGAATGGACAGGACACAGATACGCAGTATTTT. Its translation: CASSPNGQDTDTQYF.

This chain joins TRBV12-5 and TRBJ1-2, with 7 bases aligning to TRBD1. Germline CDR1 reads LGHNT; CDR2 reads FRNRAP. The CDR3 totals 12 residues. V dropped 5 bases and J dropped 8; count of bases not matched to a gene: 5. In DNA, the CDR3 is TGTGCTAGTGGTCCGGGACAGAGCGGCTACACCTTC. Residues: CASGPGQSGYTF.

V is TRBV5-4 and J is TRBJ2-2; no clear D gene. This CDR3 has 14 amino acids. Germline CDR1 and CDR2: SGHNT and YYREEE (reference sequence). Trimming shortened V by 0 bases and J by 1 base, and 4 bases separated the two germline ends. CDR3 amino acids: CASSLAGNTGELFF. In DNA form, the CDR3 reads TGTGCCAGCAGCTTGGCAGGGAACACCGGGGAGCTGTTTTTT.

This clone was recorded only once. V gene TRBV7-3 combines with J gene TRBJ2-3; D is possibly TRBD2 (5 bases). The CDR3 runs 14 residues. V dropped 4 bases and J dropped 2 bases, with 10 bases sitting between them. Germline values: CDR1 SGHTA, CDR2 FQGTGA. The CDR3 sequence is CASSSGLDTDTQYF. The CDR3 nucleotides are TGTGCCAGCAGCTCCGGACTGGACACAGATACGCAGTATTTT. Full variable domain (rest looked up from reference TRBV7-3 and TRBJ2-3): GAGVSQTPSNKVTEKGKYVELRCDPISGHTALYWYRQSLGQGPEFLIYFQGTGAADDSGLPNDRFFAVRPEGSVSTLKIQRTERGDSAVYLCASSSGLDTDTQYFGPGTRLTVL.

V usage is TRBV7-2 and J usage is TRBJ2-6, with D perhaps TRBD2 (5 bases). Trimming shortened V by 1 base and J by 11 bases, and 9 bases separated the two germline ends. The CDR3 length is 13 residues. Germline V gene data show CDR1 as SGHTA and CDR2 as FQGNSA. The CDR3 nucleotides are TGTGCCAGCAGCTTAGTAGGAGGCGACGTCCTGACTTTC. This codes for CASSLVGGDVLTF.

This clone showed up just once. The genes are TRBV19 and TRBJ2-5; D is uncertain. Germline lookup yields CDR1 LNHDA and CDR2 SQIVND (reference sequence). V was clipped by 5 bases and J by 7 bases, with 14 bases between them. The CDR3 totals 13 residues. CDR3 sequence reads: CASSAAAAGTQYF. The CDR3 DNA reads TGTGCCAGTAGTGCGGCGGCGGCTGGGACCCAGTACTTC.

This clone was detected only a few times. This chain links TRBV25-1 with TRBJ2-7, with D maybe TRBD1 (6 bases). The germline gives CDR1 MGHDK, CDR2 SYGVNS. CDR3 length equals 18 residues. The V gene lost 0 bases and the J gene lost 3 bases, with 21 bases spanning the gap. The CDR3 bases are TGTGCCAGCAGTGAATATTTCGGTGGGCCAGGGGATTTCTACGAGCAGTACTTC. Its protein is CASSEYFGGPGDFYEQYF.

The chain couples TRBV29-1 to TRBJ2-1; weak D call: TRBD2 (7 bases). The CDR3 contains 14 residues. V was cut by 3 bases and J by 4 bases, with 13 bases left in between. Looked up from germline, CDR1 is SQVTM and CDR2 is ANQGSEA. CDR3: CSVETGAGYNEQFF. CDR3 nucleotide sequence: TGCAGCGTTGAGACAGGAGCGGGGTACAATGAGCAGTTCTTC.

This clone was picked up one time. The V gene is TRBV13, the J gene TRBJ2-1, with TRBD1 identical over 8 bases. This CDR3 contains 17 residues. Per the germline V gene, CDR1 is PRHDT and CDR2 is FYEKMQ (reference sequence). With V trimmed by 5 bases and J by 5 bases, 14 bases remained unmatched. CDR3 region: CASSPYPGTGKNNEQFF. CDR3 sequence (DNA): TGTGCCAGCAGCCCATACCCCGGGACAGGCAAAAACAATGAGCAGTTCTTC.

CDR3 region: CAWGGQYSYEQYF. The CDR3 DNA is TGTGCCTGGGGAGGACAGTACTCCTACGAGCAGTACTTC. The rearrangement uses TRBV30 and TRBJ2-7; D possibly corresponds to TRBD1 (6 bases). Trimming took 5 bases from V and 0 from J, leaving 11 bases between them. The CDR3 is made up of 13 amino acids. In germline, CDR1 is GTSNPN, CDR2 SVGIG (reference sequence).

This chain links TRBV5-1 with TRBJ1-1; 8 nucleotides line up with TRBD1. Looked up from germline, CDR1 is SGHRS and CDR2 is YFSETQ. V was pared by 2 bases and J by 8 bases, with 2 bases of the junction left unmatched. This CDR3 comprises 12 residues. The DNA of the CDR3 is TGCGCCAGCAGCTTACAGGGGGGCGAAGCTTTCTTT. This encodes CASSLQGGEAFF.

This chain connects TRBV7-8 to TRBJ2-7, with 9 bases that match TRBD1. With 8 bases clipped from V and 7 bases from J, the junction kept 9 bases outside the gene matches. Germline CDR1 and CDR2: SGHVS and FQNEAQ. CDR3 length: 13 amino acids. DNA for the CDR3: TGTGCCAGCCAACGGACAGGGGTTTCTGAGCAGTACTTC. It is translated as CASQRTGVSEQYF.

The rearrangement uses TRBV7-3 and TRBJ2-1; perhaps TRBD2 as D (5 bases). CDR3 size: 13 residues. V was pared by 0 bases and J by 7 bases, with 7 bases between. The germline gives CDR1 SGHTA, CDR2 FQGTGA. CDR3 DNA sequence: TGTGCCAGCAGCTTAACAGGGAGAAATGAGCAGTTCTTC. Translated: CASSLTGRNEQFF.

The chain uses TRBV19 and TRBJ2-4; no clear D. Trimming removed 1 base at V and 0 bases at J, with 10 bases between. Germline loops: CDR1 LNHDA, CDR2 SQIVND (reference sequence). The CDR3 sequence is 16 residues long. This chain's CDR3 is CASSIGAVVAKNIQYF. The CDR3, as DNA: TGTGCCAGTAGTATAGGCGCGGTAGTAGCCAAAAACATTCAGTACTTC.

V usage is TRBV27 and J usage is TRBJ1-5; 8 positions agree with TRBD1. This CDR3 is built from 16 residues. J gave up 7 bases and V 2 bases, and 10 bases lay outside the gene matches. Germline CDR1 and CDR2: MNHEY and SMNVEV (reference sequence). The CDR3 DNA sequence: TGTGCCAGCAGTTTAGGGGCAGGACAGGGCCTCCAGCCCCAGCATTTT. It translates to CASSLGAGQGLQPQHF.

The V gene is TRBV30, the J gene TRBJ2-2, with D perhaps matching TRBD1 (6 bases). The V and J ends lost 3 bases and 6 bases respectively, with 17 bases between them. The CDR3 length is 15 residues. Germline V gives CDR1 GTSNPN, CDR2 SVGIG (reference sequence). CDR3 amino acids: CAWRGGPLKAGELFF. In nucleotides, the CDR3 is TGTGCCTGGAGAGGGGGTCCGCTGAAGGCCGGGGAGCTGTTTTTT. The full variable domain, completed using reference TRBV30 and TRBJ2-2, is SQTIHQWPATLVQPVGSPLSLECTVEGTSNPNLYWYRQAAGRGLQLLFYSVGIGQISSEVPQNLSASRPQDRQFILSSKKLLLSDSGFYLCAWRGGPLKAGELFFGEGSRLTVL.

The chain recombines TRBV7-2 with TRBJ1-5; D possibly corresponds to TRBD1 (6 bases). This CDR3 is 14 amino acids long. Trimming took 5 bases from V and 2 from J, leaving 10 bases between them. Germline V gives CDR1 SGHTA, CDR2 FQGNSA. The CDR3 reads CASSTRTGNQPQHF. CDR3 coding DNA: TGTGCCAGCAGCACTCGGACAGGCAATCAGCCCCAGCATTTT.

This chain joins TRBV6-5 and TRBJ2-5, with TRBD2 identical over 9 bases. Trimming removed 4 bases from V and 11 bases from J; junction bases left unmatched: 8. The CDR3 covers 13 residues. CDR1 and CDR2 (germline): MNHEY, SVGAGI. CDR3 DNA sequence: TGTGCCAGCAGTTCGACTAGCGGAAGAGAGCAGTACTTC. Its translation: CASSSTSGREQYF.

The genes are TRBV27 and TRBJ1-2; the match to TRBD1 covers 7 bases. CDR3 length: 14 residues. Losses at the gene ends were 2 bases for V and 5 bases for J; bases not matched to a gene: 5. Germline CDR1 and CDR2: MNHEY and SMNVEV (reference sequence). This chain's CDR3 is CASSLEGAGYGYTF. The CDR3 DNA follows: TGTGCCAGCAGTTTAGAGGGGGCAGGGTATGGCTACACCTTC.

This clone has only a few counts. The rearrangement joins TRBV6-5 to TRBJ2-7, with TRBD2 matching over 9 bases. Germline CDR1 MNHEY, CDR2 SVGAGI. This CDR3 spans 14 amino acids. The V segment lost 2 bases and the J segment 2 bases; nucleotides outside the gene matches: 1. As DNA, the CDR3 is TGTGCCAGCAGTTACGGCGGGGGGGCCTACGAGCAGTACTTC. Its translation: CASSYGGGAYEQYF.

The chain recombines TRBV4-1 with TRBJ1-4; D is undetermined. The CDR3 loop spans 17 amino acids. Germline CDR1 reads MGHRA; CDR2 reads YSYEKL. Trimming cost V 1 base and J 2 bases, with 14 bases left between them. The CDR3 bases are TGCGCCAGCAGCCAAGGGGTTTCGGGTTTCACTAATGAAAAACTGTTTTTT. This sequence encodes CASSQGVSGFTNEKLFF.